The 16 T cell receptor beta chains presented below share a single source sample, sequenced in a study of identical twins. TCRdb independently ran MiXCR on the 5' RACE reads; one entry per CDR3 protein. The sample has hundreds of thousands of distinct CDR3 sequences, over 15% seen once. This sample also appeared in a second study, on T cells expressing NK-cell markers.

Sequencing was done on a sample of PBMCs. These receptors were taken from a woman aged 18-30 years in good health.

This chain links TRBV10-3 with TRBJ2-6; 7 bases map to TRBD1. The CDR3 spans 16 residues. V lost 4 bases and J lost 0; bases outside the gene matches: 3. The germline CDR1 and CDR2 sequences are ENHRY and SYGVKD. The CDR3 nucleotides are TGTGCCATCAGTGGGGGACAGCTCTCTGGGGCCAACGTCCTGACTTTC. Its translation: CAISGGQLSGANVLTF.

V usage is TRBV5-1 and J usage is TRBJ2-3; perhaps TRBD1 as D (5 bases). This CDR3 region has 14 residues. From germline, CDR1 is SGHRS and CDR2 YFSETQ. The V end lost 4 bases, the J end lost 7 bases, and 16 bases lay between the germline ends. In DNA, the CDR3 is TGCGCCAGCAGCCCAGACAGTCTCGGTAATACGCAGTATTTT. The encoded protein is CASSPDSLGNTQYF.

This clonotype was counted only a few times. V gene TRBV7-9 combines with J gene TRBJ2-7, with D perhaps assigned TRBD1 or TRBD2 (5 bases each). The V gene lost 0 bases and the J gene lost 1 base, with 10 bases spanning the gap. The CDR3 has 15 residues. Germline lookup yields CDR1 SEHNR and CDR2 FQNEAQ (reference sequence). As DNA, the CDR3 is TGTGCCAGCAGCTTAGCCCCGGGGCTGTCCTACGAGCAGTACTTC. This gives the protein CASSLAPGLSYEQYF.

The sample holds a few counts of this clonotype. This chain uses TRBV19 with TRBJ2-5; 10 bases match TRBD1. CDR1 and CDR2 from the germline V gene are LNHDA and SQIVND (reference sequence). The length of the CDR3 is 18 residues. Unmatched junction bases numbered 17, after V lost 5 bases and J lost 5 bases. CDR3 nucleotides: TGTGCCAGTAGTTCTGCCCCCTCCGGGACAGGGGTCAGGGAGACCCAGTACTTC. Translating it yields CASSSAPSGTGVRETQYF.

This chain joins TRBV29-1 and TRBJ1-2, with 9 bases matching TRBD1. The CDR3 runs to 14 residues. The germline gives CDR1 SQVTM, CDR2 ANQGSEA. The V segment lost 7 bases and the J segment 8 bases; nucleotides outside the gene matches: 14. The CDR3 is CSAPGQGAVEGYTF. The CDR3 nucleotides are TGCAGCGCACCGGGACAGGGCGCGGTGGAGGGCTACACCTTC.

The chain is built from TRBV12-5 and TRBJ2-3, with 7 bases that match TRBD2. The J segment lost 1 base and the V segment lost 6 bases, leaving 4 bases of the junction unmatched. CDR1 is LGHNT, CDR2 FRNRAP, per germline. The CDR3 has 14 residues. CDR3 protein: CASGERDRTDTQYF. Written as DNA, the CDR3 is TGTGCTAGTGGGGAGCGGGATCGCACAGATACGCAGTATTTT.

As DNA, the CDR3 is TGTGCCAGCAGCTTAGACCCCGATGCTTTCTTT. It specifies CASSLDPDAFF. The chain combines TRBV7-6 with TRBJ1-1; D gene uncertain. The CDR3 consists of 11 residues. With 1 base removed from V and 11 bases from J, the gap between germline ends came to 8 bases. Germline V gene lookup returns CDR1 SGHVS and CDR2 FNYEAQ.

Here the CDR3 reads CASSLAGTGLVEQYF. The CDR3 region has the DNA TGTGCCAGCTCGCTTGCCGGGACAGGGTTAGTAGAGCAGTACTTC. V is TRBV18 and J is TRBJ2-7; 9 bases line up with TRBD1. In germline, CDR1 is KGHSH, CDR2 LQKENI. The CDR3 loop spans 15 amino acids. Trimming cost V 6 bases and J 7 bases; bases outside gene matches: 13.

This clonotype occurred a few times. CDR3 in DNA: TGTGCCAGCAGAAGGACAGGAAGGGCAGATACGCAGTATTTT. This codes for CASRRTGRADTQYF. This chain joins TRBV6-1 and TRBJ2-3; 7 nucleotides align to TRBD1. The germline V gene has CDR1 MNHNS and CDR2 SASEGT. The trim removed 6 bases at V and 4 bases at J, leaving 7 bases unmatched. The CDR3 has 14 amino acids.

J is TRBJ2-3 and V is TRBV6-4, with D possibly TRBD1 on 6 matching bases. Trimming shortened V by 6 bases and J by 5 bases, and 9 bases separated the two germline ends. The CDR3 runs to 12 residues. From germline, CDR1 is MRHNA and CDR2 SNTAGT. This CDR3 is CASSEQGDTQYF. The DNA of the CDR3 is TGTGCCAGCAGCGAACAGGGAGATACGCAGTATTTT.

V and J are TRBV7-9 and TRBJ2-1; TRBD1 matches 9 bases. The CDR3 is 14 amino acids. J gave up 4 bases and V 8 bases, and 6 bases lay outside the gene matches. The germline V gene encodes CDR1 SEHNR and CDR2 FQNEAQ (reference sequence). In DNA, the CDR3 is TGTGCCAGCCTAGGGACAGGGCTATACAATGAGCAGTTCTTC. Encoded protein: CASLGTGLYNEQFF.

This clonotype was counted only a few times. V gene TRBV12-5 combines with J gene TRBJ1-1; no clear D gene. Trimming cost V 6 bases and J 0 bases, with 11 bases left between them. Germline CDR1 reads LGHNT; CDR2 reads FRNRAP. The CDR3 is 14 amino acids. Here the CDR3 DNA reads TGTGCTAGTGGAACTTTAATCGTGAACACTGAAGCTTTCTTT. Residues: CASGTLIVNTEAFF.

This chain links TRBV10-1 with TRBJ2-3; 13 bases map to TRBD2. This CDR3 comprises 16 residues. The ends lost 0 bases at V and 5 bases at J; junction bases unmatched: 2. Per the germline V gene, CDR1 is WNHNN and CDR2 is SYGVQD (reference sequence). For the CDR3, the DNA is TGCGCCAGCAGTGAGTCGAGGACTAGCGGGGGAGATACGCAGTATTTT. Translation: CASSESRTSGGDTQYF.

This rearrangement joins TRBV29-1 to TRBJ2-1; possibly TRBD2 for D (6 bases). The V and J ends lost 0 bases and 2 bases respectively, with 17 bases between them. The length of the CDR3 is 17 residues. The germline V gene encodes CDR1 SQVTM and CDR2 ANQGSEA. The DNA of the CDR3 is TGCAGCGTTGAAGACTTCGGGCAGGGAGGCCCCTACAATGAGCAGTTCTTC. This codes for CSVEDFGQGGPYNEQFF.

The J gene is TRBJ2-3, the V gene TRBV10-3; TRBD2 aligns across 7 bases. V dropped 5 bases and J dropped 4; count of bases not matched to a gene: 12. The germline V gene encodes CDR1 ENHRY and CDR2 SYGVKD. The CDR3 has 16 residues. The CDR3: CAISSPRAGTADTQYF. CDR3 bases: TGTGCCATCAGTTCCCCGAGAGCGGGAACAGCAGATACGCAGTATTTT.

This clonotype has only a few counts. This chain links TRBV5-1 with TRBJ2-5; 11 positions match TRBD2. Germline V gene data show CDR1 as SGHRS and CDR2 as YFSETQ. The CDR3 loop spans 16 amino acids. The J segment lost 3 bases and the V segment lost 3 bases, leaving 7 bases of the junction unmatched. Here the CDR3 reads CASSSYGTSGKETQYF. The CDR3 nucleotides read TGCGCCAGCAGCTCATACGGGACTAGCGGCAAAGAGACCCAGTACTTC. Full variable domain (missing parts from reference TRBV5-1 and TRBJ2-5): KAGVTQTPRYLIKTRGQQVTLSCSPISGHRSVSWYQQTPGQGLQFLFEYFSETQRNKGNFPGRFSGRQFSNSRSEMNVSTLELGDSALYLCASSSYGTSGKETQYFGPGTRLLVL.